The 4 T cell receptor beta chains below all came from one sample that was sequenced in a study of T cell responses to AZD1222 COVID-19 vaccine. The repertoire was sequenced with immunoSEQ multiplex PCR; TCRdb's copy has only in-frame clones and lacks some. The repertoire holds around 70,000 clones, with almost 90% as singletons. The sequenced sample was peripheral blood, obtained on day 0 of AZD1222 vaccination. These receptors were taken from an adult in good health.

This chain joins TRBV2 and TRBJ2-1; TRBD2 aligns across 10 bases. Germline-derived CDR1 and CDR2 are SNHLY and FYNNEI. J was trimmed by 12 bases and V by 6 bases; bases with no gene match: 14. The CDR3 consists of 15 residues. The CDR3 DNA sequence: TGTGCCAGCAGGCCTACCCCGGCTAGCGGGAGTGTGCAGTTCTTC. This translates into CASRPTPASGSVQFF.

This chain connects TRBV5-1 to TRBJ1-4, with D possibly being TRBD1 (6 bases). This CDR3 region has 14 residues. Germline CDR1 reads SGHRS; CDR2 reads YFSETQ. With 2 bases removed from V and 5 bases from J, the gap between germline ends came to 10 bases. The DNA for the CDR3 is TGCGCCAGCAGCTTCCAGGGGACCAATGAAAAACTGTTTTTT. This encodes CASSFQGTNEKLFF.

The gene calls are TRBV18 and TRBJ2-5; TRBD1 aligns across 7 bases. The CDR3 contains 16 residues. V shed 0 bases, J shed 3 bases, and the junction held 7 bases outside the gene matches. Germline V gene sequence: CDR1 KGHSH, CDR2 LQKENI. CDR3 coding DNA: TGTGCCAGCTCACCACCCATATGGACAGGAGAAGAGACCCAGTACTTC. Protein sequence: CASSPPIWTGEETQYF.

This clone was recorded once. The chain has TRBV24-1 and TRBJ2-1; the match to TRBD1 covers 8 bases. V was clipped by 4 bases and J by 10 bases; unmatched bases: 14. The CDR3 loop spans 16 amino acids. CDR1 is KGHDR and CDR2 is SFDVKD in the germline V gene. The chain's CDR3 is CATSEAYRGAFFEQFF. The CDR3 coding sequence is TGTGCCACCAGTGAGGCCTACAGGGGGGCGTTCTTCGAGCAGTTCTTC.